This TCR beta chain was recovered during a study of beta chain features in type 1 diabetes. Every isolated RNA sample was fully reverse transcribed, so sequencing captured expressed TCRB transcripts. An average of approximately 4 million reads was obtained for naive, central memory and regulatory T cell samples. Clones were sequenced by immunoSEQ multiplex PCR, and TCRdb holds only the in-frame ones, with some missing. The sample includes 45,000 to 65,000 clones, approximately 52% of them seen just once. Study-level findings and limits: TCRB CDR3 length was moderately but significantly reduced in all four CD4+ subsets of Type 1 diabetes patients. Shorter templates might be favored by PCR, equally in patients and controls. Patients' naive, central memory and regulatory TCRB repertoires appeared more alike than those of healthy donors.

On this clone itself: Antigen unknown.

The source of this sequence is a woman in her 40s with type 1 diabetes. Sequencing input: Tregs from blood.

The DNA of the CDR3 is TGCGCCAGCAGCTCGACTGTGGAGACCCAGTACTTC. This translates into CASSSTVETQYF. The chain has TRBV5-1 and TRBJ2-5, with no clear D. The V gene lost 3 bases and the J gene lost 5 bases, with 8 bases spanning the gap. The CDR3 covers 12 residues. Germline loops: CDR1 SGHRS, CDR2 YFSETQ.